One sample yielded the 2 T cell receptor beta chains listed below, sequenced in a study of T-cell reconstitution after alpha-beta-depleted transplantation in children. As it was prepared, the TCRbeta library received unique molecular identifiers. TCRdb reanalysed the PCR reads using MiXCR and keeps one entry per CDR3 protein. The sample lists hundreds of thousands of distinct CDR3 sequences, over 10% occurring once. This specimen consisted of PBMCs, mostly from graft donor cells, obtained 360 days after TCRalphabeta/CD19-depleted stem cell transplant. The origin of the receptors is a male patient between 10 and 17 years old who had a stem cell transplant for acute myeloid leukemia, so the T cells may come from the graft donor.

This clonotype turned up a few times. This chain connects TRBV7-9 to TRBJ2-5, with D perhaps matching TRBD2 (6 bases). This CDR3 comprises 16 residues. V lost 5 bases and J lost 5, with 21 bases in between. Looked up from germline, CDR1 is SEHNR and CDR2 is FQNEAQ (reference sequence). CDR3 coding DNA: TGTGCCAGCAGCCCCCGGATTAGCGGAGTGATCGAGACCCAGTACTTC. Translation: CASSPRISGVIETQYF.

V gene TRBV28 combines with J gene TRBJ2-7, with 8 bases identical to TRBD1. Germline trimming cut 4 bases from V and 5 bases from J; bases unmatched to any gene: 16. Germline V gene sequence: CDR1 MDHEN, CDR2 SYDVKM. CDR3 length: 17 residues. This chain's CDR3 is CASSSSSDREWNDEQYF. CDR3 sequence (DNA): TGTGCCAGCAGTTCCTCATCGGACAGGGAGTGGAACGACGAGCAGTACTTC. Together with reference TRBV28 and TRBJ2-7, the CDR3 gives the full variable domain: DVKVTQSSRYLVKRTGEKVFLECVQDMDHENMFWYRQDPGLGLRLIYFSYDVKMKEKGDIPEGYSVSREKKERFSLILESASTNQTSMYLCASSSSSDREWNDEQYFGPGTRLTVT.